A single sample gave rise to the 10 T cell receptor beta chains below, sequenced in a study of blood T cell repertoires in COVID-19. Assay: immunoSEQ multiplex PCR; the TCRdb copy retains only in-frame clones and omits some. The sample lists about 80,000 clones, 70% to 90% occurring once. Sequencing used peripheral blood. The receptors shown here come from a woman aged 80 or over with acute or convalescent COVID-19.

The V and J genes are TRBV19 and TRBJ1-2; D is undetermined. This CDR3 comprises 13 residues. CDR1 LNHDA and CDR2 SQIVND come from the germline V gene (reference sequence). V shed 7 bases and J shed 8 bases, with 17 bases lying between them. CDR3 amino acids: CASTTEGWRGYTF. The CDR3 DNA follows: TGTGCCAGTACCACAGAAGGGTGGAGGGGCTACACCTTC.

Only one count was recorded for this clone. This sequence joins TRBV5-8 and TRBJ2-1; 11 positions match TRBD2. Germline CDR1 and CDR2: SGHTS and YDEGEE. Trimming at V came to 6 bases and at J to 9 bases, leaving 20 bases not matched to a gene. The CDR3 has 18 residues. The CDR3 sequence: CASTPDWASGGPQGEQFF. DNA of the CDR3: TGTGCCAGCACCCCAGATTGGGCTAGCGGGGGGCCCCAGGGTGAGCAGTTCTTC.

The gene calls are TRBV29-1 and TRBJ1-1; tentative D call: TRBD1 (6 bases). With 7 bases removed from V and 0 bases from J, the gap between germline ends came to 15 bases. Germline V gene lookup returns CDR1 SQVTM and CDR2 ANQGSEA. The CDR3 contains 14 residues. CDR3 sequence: CSALRDNMNTEAFF. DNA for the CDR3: TGCAGCGCCCTCCGGGACAACATGAACACTGAAGCTTTCTTT.

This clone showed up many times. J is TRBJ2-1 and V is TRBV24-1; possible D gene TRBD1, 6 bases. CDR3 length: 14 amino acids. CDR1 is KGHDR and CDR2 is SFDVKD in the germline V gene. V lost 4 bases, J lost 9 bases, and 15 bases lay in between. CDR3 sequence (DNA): TGTGCCACCAGTGACCCCAACAGGGTAGGTGAGCAGTTCTTC. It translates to CATSDPNRVGEQFF.

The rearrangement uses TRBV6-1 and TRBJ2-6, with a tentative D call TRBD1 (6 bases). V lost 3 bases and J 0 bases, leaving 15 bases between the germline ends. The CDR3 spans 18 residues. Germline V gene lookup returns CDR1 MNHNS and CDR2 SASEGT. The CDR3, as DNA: TGTGCCAGCAGTGACCGCCCGACAGGCTCCTCTGGGGCCAACGTCCTGACTTTC. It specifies CASSDRPTGSSGANVLTF.

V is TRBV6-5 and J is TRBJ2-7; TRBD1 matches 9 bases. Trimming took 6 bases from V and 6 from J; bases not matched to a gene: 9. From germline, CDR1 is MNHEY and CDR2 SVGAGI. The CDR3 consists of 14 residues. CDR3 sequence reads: CASSILQGASEQYF. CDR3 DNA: TGTGCCAGCAGCATCCTACAGGGGGCGAGCGAGCAGTACTTC.

CDR3 loop: CASSLETGIKEKLFF. The CDR3 bases are TGTGCCAGCAGCCTAGAGACAGGGATCAAGGAAAAACTGTTTTTT. The V call is TRBV7-9, the J call TRBJ1-4; 7 bases match TRBD1. This CDR3 spans 15 amino acids. The trim removed 5 bases at V and 8 bases at J, leaving 11 bases unmatched. CDR1 is SEHNR and CDR2 is FQNEAQ in the germline V gene (reference sequence). Supplemented by reference TRBV7-9 and TRBJ1-4, the full variable domain reads DTGVSQNPRHKITKRGQNVTFRCDPISEHNRLYWYRQTLGQGPEFLTYFQNEAQLEKSRLLSDRFSAERPKGSFSTLEIQRTEQGDSAMYLCASSLETGIKEKLFFGSGTQLSVL.

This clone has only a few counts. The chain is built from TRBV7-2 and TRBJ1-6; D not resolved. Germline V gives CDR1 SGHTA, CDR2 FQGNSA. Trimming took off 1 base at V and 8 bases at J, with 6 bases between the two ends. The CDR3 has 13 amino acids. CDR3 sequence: CASSLVGDSPLHF. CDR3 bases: TGTGCCAGCAGCTTAGTCGGTGATTCACCCCTCCACTTT.

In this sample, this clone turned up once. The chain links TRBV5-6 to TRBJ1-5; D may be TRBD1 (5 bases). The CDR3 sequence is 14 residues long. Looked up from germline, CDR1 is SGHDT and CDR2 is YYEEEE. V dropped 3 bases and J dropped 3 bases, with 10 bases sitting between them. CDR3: CASSSRQSNQPQHF. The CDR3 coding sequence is TGTGCCAGCAGCTCCCGACAGTCCAATCAGCCCCAGCATTTT.

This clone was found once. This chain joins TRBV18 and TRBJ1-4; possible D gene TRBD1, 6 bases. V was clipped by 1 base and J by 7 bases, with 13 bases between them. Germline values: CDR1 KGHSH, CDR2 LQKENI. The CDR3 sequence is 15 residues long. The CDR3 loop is CASSPRQGTLEKLFF. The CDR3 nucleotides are TGTGCCAGCTCACCACGTCAGGGGACCCTTGAAAAACTGTTTTTT. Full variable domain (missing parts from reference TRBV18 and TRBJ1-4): NAGVMQNPRHLVRRRGQEARLRCSPMKGHSHVYWYRQLPEEGLKFMVYLQKENIIDESGMPKERFSAEFPKEGPSILRIQQVVRGDSAAYFCASSPRQGTLEKLFFGSGTQLSVL.